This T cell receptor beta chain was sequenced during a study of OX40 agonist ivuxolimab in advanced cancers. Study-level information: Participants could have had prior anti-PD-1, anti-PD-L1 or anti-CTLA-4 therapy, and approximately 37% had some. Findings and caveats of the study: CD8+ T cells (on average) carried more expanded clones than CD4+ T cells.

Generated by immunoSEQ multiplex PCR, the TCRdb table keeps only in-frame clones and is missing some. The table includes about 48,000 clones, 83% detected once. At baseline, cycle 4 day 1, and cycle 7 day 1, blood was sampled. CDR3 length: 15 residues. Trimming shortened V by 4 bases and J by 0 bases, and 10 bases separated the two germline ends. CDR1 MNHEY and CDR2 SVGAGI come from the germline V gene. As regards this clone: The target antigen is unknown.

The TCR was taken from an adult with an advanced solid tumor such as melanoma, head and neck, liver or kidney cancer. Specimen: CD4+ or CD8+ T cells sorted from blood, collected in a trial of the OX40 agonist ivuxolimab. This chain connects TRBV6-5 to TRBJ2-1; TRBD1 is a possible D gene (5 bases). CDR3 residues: CASSFDRSSYNEQFF. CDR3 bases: TGTGCCAGCAGTTTCGACAGAAGCTCCTACAATGAGCAGTTCTTC.